The rows below give T cell receptor beta chains drawn from one sample of a study of siplizumab effects on memory and regulatory T cells. Some clones are missing from TCRdb's copy, which holds only in-frame ones; the method was immunoSEQ multiplex PCR. The data show 70,000 or so clones, with about 90% seen just once and about 1.5% held by the top ten. Sequenced sample: Tregs sorted from blood. The source is a human donor in good health. CDR3s include the opening cysteine and the closing phenylalanine or tryptophan. The D gene is left open where the match is weak. Only part of the rows carry a size: once, few, many, or a class if the clone is expanded.

>-|TRBJ2-2|TRBV4-1|once|14
CASSQVVGTGELFF
TGCGCCAGCAGCCAAGTGGTTGGCACCGGGGAGCTGTTTTTT
>-|TRBJ2-7|TRBV18|-|15
CASSPQGRGSYEQYF
TGTGCCAGCTCGCCCCAGGGAAGGGGCTCCTACGAGCAGTACTTC
>-|TRBJ2-7|TRBV15|-|14
CATSKYQVSYEQYF
TGTGCCACCAGCAAATATCAGGTCAGCTACGAGCAGTACTTC
>-|TRBJ2-2|TRBV30|-|12
CAWSRVTGELFF
TGTGCCTGGAGTCGGGTCACCGGGGAGCTGTTTTTT
>-|TRBJ1-2|TRBV4-1|-|15
CASSQGFGLGYGYTF
TGCGCCAGCAGCCAAGGGTTCGGGTTGGGCTATGGCTACACCTTC
>TRBD2|TRBJ2-7|TRBV7-2|-|14
CASSVTSGTYEQYF
TGTGCCAGCAGCGTGACTAGCGGAACCTACGAGCAGTACTTC
>-|TRBJ1-3|TRBV6-6|-|16
CASSYFQFSSGNTIYF
TGTGCCAGCAGTTATTTCCAGTTTAGCTCTGGAAACACCATATATTTT
>TRBD2|TRBJ2-2|TRBV5-1|-|15
CASSQGLVRTGELFF
TGCGCCAGCAGCCAGGGACTAGTGAGGACCGGGGAGCTGTTTTTT
>-|TRBJ2-2|TRBV7-2|-|15
CASSLRGEGTGELFF
TGTGCCAGCAGCCTCAGGGGGGAAGGCACCGGGGAGCTGTTTTTT
>-|TRBJ2-3|TRBV7-3|-|13
CASSPGPTEAQYF
TGTGCCAGCAGCCCCGGACCGACCGAAGCGCAGTATTTT
>-|TRBJ2-1|TRBV15|-|17
CATSRDGHLGSYNEQFF
TGTGCCACCAGCAGAGATGGGCACCTAGGCTCCTACAATGAGCAGTTCTTC
>-|TRBJ1-1|TRBV25-1|-|13
CASSSRGNTEAFF
TGTGCCAGCAGTTCGCGGGGGAACACTGAAGCTTTCTTT
>TRBD2|TRBJ2-2|TRBV6-5|-|15
CASSWTSANTGELFF
TGTGCCAGCAGTTGGACTAGCGCGAACACCGGGGAGCTGTTTTTT
>-|TRBJ2-3|TRBV27|-|14
CASRIRVAPYTQYF
TGTGCCAGCAGAATTAGGGTTGCACCATATACGCAGTATTTT
>TRBD1|TRBJ2-5|TRBV7-3|-|14
CASSSTGGAETQYF
TGTGCCAGCAGCTCCACAGGGGGCGCGGAGACCCAGTACTTC
>TRBD1|TRBJ2-3|TRBV18|-|15
CASGDRGLSTDTQYF
TGTGCCAGCGGCGACAGGGGGCTTAGCACAGATACGCAGTATTTT
>-|TRBJ2-7|TRBV30|-|13
CAWSTLLQGGQYF
TGTGCCTGGAGTACTCTGTTACAGGGTGGGCAGTACTTC